Presented here are 12 T cell receptor beta chains from one specimen sequenced in a study of blood T cell repertoires in COVID-19 (dated by TCRdb to the early 2020s). Library generation was performed with the immunoSEQ multiplex PCR assay. This immuneACCESS table, as held by TCRdb, lists in-frame sequences with V and J called but not all clones. Of the missing ones, under half trace to an unresolved V gene in checked studies; the others have no known cause. The table for this sample lists over 200,000 clones; roughly 90% of them were counted only once. Of the sample, about 6.3% is held by the ten largest clones. Specimen: peripheral blood. The receptors shown here come from a man aged 60 to 69 who had recovered from COVID-19.

This chain connects TRBV2 to TRBJ1-4; 9 nucleotides match TRBD1. V lost 0 bases and J lost 5; bases outside the gene matches: 1. This CDR3 contains 15 residues. Germline V lookup: CDR1 SNHLY, CDR2 FYNNEI. The DNA of the CDR3 is TGTGCCAGCAGTGAAGCAGACAGGGGGAATGAAAAACTGTTTTTT. Encoded protein: CASSEADRGNEKLFF.

V and J are TRBV27 and TRBJ2-1; 13 positions agree with TRBD2. V shed 5 bases and J 8 bases; nucleotides not matched to a gene: 9. CDR1 and CDR2 from the germline V gene are MNHEY and SMNVEV (reference sequence). CDR3 length: 16 amino acids. The CDR3 DNA follows: TGTGCCAGCAGTGCACGTCCGGGACTAGCGGGATATGAGCAGTTCTTC. Translation: CASSARPGLAGYEQFF.

The chain uses TRBV5-8 and TRBJ2-3; D not resolved. The CDR3 is 14 residues long. Germline V lookup: CDR1 SGHTS, CDR2 YDEGEE. V lost 2 bases to trimming and J lost 6 bases, with 13 bases between them. The CDR3: CASSLPRLADTQYF. As DNA, the CDR3 is TGTGCCAGCAGCTTACCACGACTTGCCGATACGCAGTATTTT.

The chain recombines TRBV9 with TRBJ1-3, with 7 positions matching TRBD1. V trimming: 0 bases; J trimming: 9 bases; junction bases outside the gene matches: 6. Germline V gives CDR1 SGDLS, CDR2 YYNGEE. CDR3 length equals 14 residues. The CDR3 sequence: CASSVDRGTATIYF. As DNA, the CDR3 is TGTGCCAGCAGCGTAGACAGGGGAACGGCCACCATATATTTT.

V and J are TRBV5-6 and TRBJ2-5; D perhaps matches TRBD2 (5 bases). Trimming cost V 1 base and J 5 bases, with 9 bases left between them. Germline CDR1 is SGHDT and CDR2 is YYEEEE. The CDR3 has 13 residues. The CDR3 nucleotides are TGTGCCAGCAGCTTGTGGTCTAGCGAGACCCAGTACTTC. Amino acids: CASSLWSSETQYF. Supplemented by reference TRBV5-6 and TRBJ2-5, the full variable domain reads DAGVTQSPTHLIKTRGQQVTLRCSPKSGHDTVSWYQQALGQGPQFIFQYYEEEERQRGNFPDRFSGHQFPNYSSELNVNALLLGDSALYLCASSLWSSETQYFGPGTRLLVL.

The gene calls are TRBV28 and TRBJ2-1; the D is unclear. The germline V gene encodes CDR1 MDHEN and CDR2 SYDVKM. The V end was cut by 10 bases, the J end by 0 bases, with 13 bases between. The CDR3 runs to 14 residues. CDR3 loop: CATEARYSYNEQFF. The CDR3, as DNA: TGTGCCACCGAGGCGCGGTACTCCTACAATGAGCAGTTCTTC.

The CDR3 spells CASSPPPLDRDHYEQYF. In DNA form, the CDR3 reads TGTGCCAGCAGTCCCCCCCCCTTAGACAGGGATCACTACGAGCAGTACTTC. The chain recombines TRBV27 with TRBJ2-7, with 7 bases identical to TRBD1. The CDR3 consists of 17 residues. J lost 3 bases, V lost 5 bases, and 16 bases had no gene match. Per germline, CDR1 MNHEY and CDR2 SMNVEV (reference sequence).

This clone was observed a single time. The J gene is TRBJ2-2, the V gene TRBV3-1 (or the pseudogene TRBV3-2); TRBD2 aligns across 7 bases. The germline V gene encodes CDR1 LGHDT and CDR2 YNNKEL (reference sequence). The V gene end was trimmed by 3 bases and the J gene end by 6 bases; junction bases not matched to a gene: 7. This CDR3 region has 15 residues. The CDR3 sequence is CASSQARTSSGELFF. The DNA for the CDR3 is TGTGCCAGCAGCCAGGCCCGGACTAGTTCCGGGGAGCTGTTTTTT.

V usage is TRBV6-5 and J usage is TRBJ1-6; D is perhaps TRBD1 (6 bases). Trimming removed 6 bases from V and 9 bases from J, with 12 bases in between. This CDR3 spans 13 amino acids. Germline V gene lookup returns CDR1 MNHEY and CDR2 SVGAGI. The CDR3 DNA follows: TGTGCCAGCAGCCTATCCAGGGGTTCACCCCTCCACTTT. It codes for CASSLSRGSPLHF.

The chain carries TRBV2 and TRBJ1-2; TRBD1 matches 9 bases. The CDR3 is 13 residues long. The germline CDR1 and CDR2 sequences are SNHLY and FYNNEI. The junction had 5 bases not matched to a gene; V was cut back by 4 bases and J by 8 bases. The CDR3 DNA reads TGTGCCAGCAGTGGGACAGGGGCCGGAGGCTACACCTTC. Protein product: CASSGTGAGGYTF.

The chain uses TRBV2 and TRBJ1-5; maybe TRBD1 (6 bases). This CDR3 region has 17 residues. Germline V gene data show CDR1 as SNHLY and CDR2 as FYNNEI. V lost 1 base, J lost 2 bases, and 15 bases lay in between. The CDR3 nucleotides are TGTGCCAGCAGTGAAGGGGGGGGCAGGGGAGGCAATCAGCCCCAGCATTTT. It translates to CASSEGGGRGGNQPQHF.

This chain joins TRBV5-4 and TRBJ2-2; 8 bases are shared with TRBD2. Germline CDR1 is SGHNT and CDR2 is YYREEE (reference sequence). The CDR3 consists of 15 residues. V trimming: 0 bases; J trimming: 4 bases; junction bases outside the gene matches: 2. The CDR3 region is CASSLDLAGTGELFF. The DNA of the CDR3 is TGTGCCAGCAGCTTGGACCTAGCGGGCACCGGGGAGCTGTTTTTT.